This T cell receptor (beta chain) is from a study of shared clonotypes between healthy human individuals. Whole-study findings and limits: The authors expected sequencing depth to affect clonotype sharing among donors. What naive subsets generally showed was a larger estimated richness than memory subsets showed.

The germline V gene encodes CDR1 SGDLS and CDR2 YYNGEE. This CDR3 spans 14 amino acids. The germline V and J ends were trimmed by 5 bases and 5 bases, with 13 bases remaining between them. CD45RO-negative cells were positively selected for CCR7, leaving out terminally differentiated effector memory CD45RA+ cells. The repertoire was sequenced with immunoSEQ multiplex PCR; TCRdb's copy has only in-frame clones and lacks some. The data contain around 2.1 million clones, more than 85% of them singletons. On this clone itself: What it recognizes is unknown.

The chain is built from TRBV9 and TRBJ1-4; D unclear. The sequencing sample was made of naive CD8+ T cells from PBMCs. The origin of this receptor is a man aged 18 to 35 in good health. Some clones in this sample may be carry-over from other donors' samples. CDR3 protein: CASSKGSGNEKLFF. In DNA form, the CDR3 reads TGTGCCAGCAGTAAAGGGTCAGGAAATGAAAAACTGTTTTTT.